These T cell receptor beta chains were read from a single sample in a study of regulatory T cells in long-lasting Graves disease. TCRdb analysed the multiplex PCR reads with MiXCR anew, one entry per CDR3 protein. The data show hundreds of thousands of distinct CDR3 sequences, 15% to 20% seen once. This sample was shared with a second study, whose subject was T cells in Graves' hyperthyroidism and ophthalmopathy.

This material consisted of peripheral blood mononuclear cells (PBMCs), taken at new diagnosis, from a patient treated with antithyroid drugs. The receptors stem from a woman aged 35-65 years with Graves disease. CDR3s include the opening cysteine and the closing phenylalanine or tryptophan. Each record gives: D gene, J gene, V gene, clone size, CDR3 DNA, CDR3 protein. D genes are given only for firm matches. Expanded clones are given a class, and other clones once, few, many or no size at all.

D: -; J: TRBJ2-7; V: TRBV2; size: many; DNA: TGTGCCAGCACCTTTACTAGCTCATCCGTCCAGTACTTC; CDR3: CASTFTSSSVQYF
D: -; J: TRBJ1-1; V: TRBV11-2; size: many; DNA: TGTGCCAGCAGCCCCTGGGACCCGGTTGGCACTGAAGCTTTCTTT; CDR3: CASSPWDPVGTEAFF
D: -; J: TRBJ1-6; V: TRBV5-1; size: few; DNA: TGCGCCAGCAGCCCTTCGGCAGGGGACTATAATTCACCCCTCCACTTT; CDR3: CASSPSAGDYNSPLHF
D: TRBD2; J: TRBJ2-3; V: TRBV2; size: few; DNA: TGTGCCAGCAGCCCACTAGCGGCATTCGCAGATACGCAGTATTTT; CDR3: CASSPLAAFADTQYF
D: TRBD1; J: TRBJ1-3; V: TRBV12-3/TRBV12-4; size: few; DNA: TGTGCCAGCAGTCCCTCGGGACAGGGGGCCGGCACCATATATTTT; CDR3: CASSPSGQGAGTIYF
D: TRBD1; J: TRBJ2-7; V: TRBV20-1; size: many; DNA: TGCAGTGCTACCGGGACAGGGGGCTACGAGCAGTACTTC; CDR3: CSATGTGGYEQYF
D: -; J: TRBJ2-1; V: TRBV29-1; size: -; DNA: TGCAGCGTTGAAGATCGCGTCCAGGGTAGGGGGGATGAGCAGTTCTTC; CDR3: CSVEDRVQGRGDEQFF
D: TRBD1; J: TRBJ2-7; V: TRBV3-1; size: many; DNA: TGTGCCAGCAGGACACAGGGGACCCACGAGCAGTACTTC; CDR3: CASRTQGTHEQYF
D: -; J: TRBJ2-5; V: TRBV5-1; size: many; DNA: TGCGCCAGCAGCCCATCCGCGACTGGGGAGACCCAGTACTTC; CDR3: CASSPSATGETQYF
D: -; J: TRBJ1-5; V: TRBV2; size: many; DNA: TGTGCCAGCGTGGGAAGGCCCGGGCAGCCCCAGCATTTT; CDR3: CASVGRPGQPQHF
D: -; J: TRBJ2-3; V: TRBV28; size: -; DNA: TGTGCCAGCAGCTTCATCCAGGGTGCCGGGGCAGATACGCAGTATTTT; CDR3: CASSFIQGAGADTQYF
D: -; J: TRBJ1-1; V: TRBV11-3; size: many; DNA: TGTGCCAGCAGCTTAGAGGAGAGTGAAGCTTTCTTT; CDR3: CASSLEESEAFF
D: -; J: TRBJ2-2; V: TRBV14; size: few; DNA: TGTGCCAGCCAAGGAAGTGGGCCCGGGGAGCTGTTTTTT; CDR3: CASQGSGPGELFF
D: -; J: TRBJ1-4; V: TRBV19; size: -; DNA: TGTGCCAGTAGTGTCCAGGGGAGGGTGGACGAAAAACTGTTTTTT; CDR3: CASSVQGRVDEKLFF
D: TRBD2; J: TRBJ2-1; V: TRBV20-1; size: many; DNA: TGCAGTGCCTCATTGCTAGCGGGGGGGCGCAATGAGCAGTTCTTC; CDR3: CSASLLAGGRNEQFF